This TCR beta chain was observed in a study of Tregs in tolerant kidney transplant recipients. The CDR3 contains 14 residues. V lost 8 bases to trimming and J lost 4 bases; unmatched junction nucleotides: 6. Germline V gene sequence: CDR1 MNHNS, CDR2 SASEGT. The assay was immunoSEQ multiplex PCR, and TCRdb's table has in-frame clones only and misses some. The sample carries tens of thousands of clones, around four fifths recorded once. Input material: CD4+ T cells from blood. This clonotype originated in a human donor in good health. The chain combines TRBV6-1 with TRBJ2-3, with 10 bases that match TRBD2. The CDR3 sequence: CASPERGGPDTQYF. CDR3 sequence (DNA): TGTGCCAGCCCCGAGCGGGGGGGGCCAGATACGCAGTATTTT.